These 8 T cell receptor beta chains were all obtained from the same sample, sequenced in a study of T cell clonality in common variable immunodeficiency (dated by TCRdb to the mid-2010s). Library generation was performed with the immunoSEQ multiplex PCR assay. TCRdb retrieved this table from immuneACCESS and kept in-frame rearrangements only. Not all clones are present; in checked studies, unresolved V genes account for under half, and no reason is known for the remainder. For this sample the table reports about 55,000 clones, with no clone seen just once. The top ten clones comprise about 0.85% of the sample. Source material: peripheral blood mononuclear cells. These TCRs come from a person aged 18 to 70 in good health.

As for this clone: The junction shows a germline mismatch at one end, possibly a read error. The read finishes 3 residues shy of the CDR3 end, and the germline J gene is used to complete it. The sample carries other DNA sequences with the same CDR3. The chain combines TRBV7-9 with TRBJ1-3, with D possibly TRBD1 on 6 matching bases. The CDR3 extends over 15 amino acids. Per the germline V gene, CDR1 is SEHNR and CDR2 is FQNEAQ (reference sequence). The covered CDR3 bases are TGTGCCAGCAGCCAGCTGGGGGCGACTGGAAACACA. Translation gives CASSQLGATGNT. The whole CDR3 reads CASSQLGATGNTIYF.

This clone came up many times. From the germline J gene comes the end of the CDR3, since the read stops 3 residues before it. The V call is TRBV6-4, the J call TRBJ2-3; D possibly corresponds to TRBD1 (5 bases). The CDR3 spans 15 residues. Germline V gene sequence: CDR1 MRHNA, CDR2 SNTAGT. V lost 0 bases, J lost 4 bases, and 11 bases lay in between. The CDR3 here is CASSDSAGKPDTQYF. The sequenced part of the CDR3 DNA is TGTGCCAGCAGTGACTCGGCAGGGAAACCAGATACG.

There are many counts of this clone. The CDR3 extends 3 residues past the end of the read, so its final part is completed from the germline J gene. The V gene is TRBV5-1, the J gene TRBJ1-2; 8 nucleotides line up with TRBD1. Germline loops: CDR1 SGHRS, CDR2 YFSETQ. The CDR3 sequence is 18 residues long. V gave up 3 bases and J gave up 0 bases; unmatched junction bases: 13. The part of the CDR3 DNA that was read is TGCGCCAGCAGCTCGGCTACGAGTAAGACAGGGGCTAACTATGGC. Its translation: CASSSATSKTGANYG. The entire CDR3 reads CASSSATSKTGANYGYTF.

This clone was counted only a few times. The observed sequence ends 3 residues before the CDR3 terminus, with the missing tail filled in from the germline J gene. The rearrangement joins TRBV7-9 to TRBJ1-2; tentatively, D is TRBD1 (5 bases). This CDR3 region has 15 residues. Germline values: CDR1 SEHNR, CDR2 FQNEAQ (reference sequence). CDR3 bases read: TGTGCCAGCAGGTCTGGACTAGCGGGGGTAGATACC. Protein: CASRSGLAGVDT. The CDR3 as a whole reads CASRSGLAGVDTYTF. The full variable domain, rest sourced from reference TRBV7-9 and TRBJ1-2, is DTGVSQNPRHKITKRGQNVTFRCDPISEHNRLYWYRQTLGQGPEFLTYFQNEAQLEKSRLLSDRFSAERPKGSFSTLEIQRTEQGDSAMYLCASRSGLAGVDTYTFGSGTRLTVV.

Worth noting for this clone: From the germline J gene comes the end of the CDR3, since the read stops 3 residues before it. The chain is built from TRBV6-1 and TRBJ1-2; D may be TRBD1 (5 bases). The germline CDR1 and CDR2 sequences are MNHNS and SASEGT. The CDR3 has 16 amino acids. CDR3 in amino acids: CASSEYGTSGYNDYTF. CDR3 DNA, as far as it was read: TGTGCCAGCAGTGAATACGGGACTAGCGGATACAATGAC.

This clone has a count of ten or more. The read is 3 residues too short to cover the CDR3 end, so that end is filled in from the germline J gene. The chain joins TRBV7-9 to TRBJ1-2; 7 positions match TRBD1. The CDR3 is 14 amino acids. The germline V gene encodes CDR1 SEHNR and CDR2 FQNEAQ (reference sequence). CDR3 bases read: TGTGCCAGCAACCCCCTAGAGAGGGGGCGCGGC. It yields the protein CASNPLERGRG. The entire CDR3 sequence reads CASNPLERGRGYTF.

There are many counts of this clone. The CDR3 goes on 3 residues after the read ends, and that part is filled in from the germline J gene. This chain joins TRBV20-1 and TRBJ2-1; 13 bases are shared with TRBD2. V shed 5 bases and J 4 bases; nucleotides not matched to a gene: 2. This CDR3 has 14 amino acids. CDR1 is DFQATT and CDR2 is SNEGSKA in the germline V gene (reference sequence). The chain's CDR3 is CSAQLAGGYNEQFF. The part of the CDR3 DNA that was read is TGCAGTGCTCAACTAGCGGGGGGGTACAATGAG.

This clone was observed at least ten times. The read ends 3 residues shy of where the CDR3 ends; the end is completed using the germline J gene. This rearrangement joins TRBV30 to TRBJ2-1; perhaps TRBD2 as D (7 bases). The CDR3 covers 13 residues. V lost 5 bases, J lost 8 bases, and 16 bases lay in between. The germline gives CDR1 GTSNPN, CDR2 SVGIG (reference sequence). The CDR3: CAWGETGGDEQFF. Partial CDR3 DNA: TGTGCCTGGGGGGAGACGGGGGGCGATGAG.